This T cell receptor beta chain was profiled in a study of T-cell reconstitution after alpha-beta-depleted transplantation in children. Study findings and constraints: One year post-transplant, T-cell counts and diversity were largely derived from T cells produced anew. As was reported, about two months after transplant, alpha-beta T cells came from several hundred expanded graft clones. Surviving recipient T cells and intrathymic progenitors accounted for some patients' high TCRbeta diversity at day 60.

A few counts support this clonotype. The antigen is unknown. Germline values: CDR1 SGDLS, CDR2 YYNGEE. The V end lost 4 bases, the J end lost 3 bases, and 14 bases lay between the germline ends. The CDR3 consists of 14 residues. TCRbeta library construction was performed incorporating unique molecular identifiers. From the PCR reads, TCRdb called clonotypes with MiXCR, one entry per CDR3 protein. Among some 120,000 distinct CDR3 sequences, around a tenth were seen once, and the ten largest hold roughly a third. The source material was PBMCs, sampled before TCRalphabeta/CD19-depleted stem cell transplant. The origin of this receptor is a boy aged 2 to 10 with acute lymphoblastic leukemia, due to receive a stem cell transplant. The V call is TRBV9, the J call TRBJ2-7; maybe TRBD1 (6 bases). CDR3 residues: CASSPRTDIYEQYF. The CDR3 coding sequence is TGTGCCAGCAGCCCCAGGACAGATATCTACGAGCAGTACTTC.